The clone carrying this T cell receptor beta chain appeared a few times. Its cognate antigen is unknown. Relative to the germline gene, one junction end is altered; a read error may explain this. The PCR made use of 60 Vbeta and 13 Jbeta primers. Assay: immunoSEQ multiplex PCR; the TCRdb copy retains only in-frame clones and omits some. The sample has some 200,000 clones, roughly four fifths seen once. This sample stems from a study of cytomegalovirus exposure and HLA in healthy donors. Whole-study results and caveats: A few of the chains that were CMV-associated were confirmed in vitro to be specific for CMV antigens. Certain indistinguishable V segments, among them TRBV6-2 and TRBV6-3, were excluded. Trimming of TCR beta V- and J-genes showed a link, identified in a later analysis, to a missense DCLRE1C variant.

The CDR3 consists of 16 residues. The germline V gene has CDR1 MDHEN and CDR2 SYDVKM. This clonotype was sampled from a woman aged 25 to 39 in good health and CMV-seropositive. This sequence joins TRBV28 and TRBJ1-5; 7 bases are shared with TRBD1. Sequenced sample: PBMCs. The DNA of the CDR3 is TGTGCCAGCTCTCCAGGGGGGCCCTCAAGTTATCAGGCCCAGCATTTT. This gives the protein CASSPGGPSSYQAQHF.